Following are 24 T cell receptor beta chains from one sample sequenced in a study of T cell responses to AZD1222 COVID-19 vaccine. Clones were sequenced by immunoSEQ multiplex PCR, and TCRdb holds only the in-frame ones, with some missing. The sample consists of approximately 120,000 clones, 92% of them appearing once. This specimen was peripheral blood, taken on day 0 of AZD1222 vaccination. These receptors were collected from an adult in good health.

The V gene is TRBV12-3 or TRBV12-4, the J gene TRBJ2-1; no clear D. The V end lost 2 bases, the J end lost 7 bases, and 3 bases lay between the germline ends. The CDR3 length is 11 residues. The CDR3 DNA reads TGTGCCAGCAGTTTAATGAATGAGCAGTTCTTC. Encoded protein: CASSLMNEQFF.

The V gene is TRBV3-1 (or the pseudogene TRBV3-2), the J gene TRBJ1-5; possibly TRBD1 for D (5 bases). Germline-derived CDR1 and CDR2 are LGHDT and YNNKEL (reference sequence). V dropped 5 bases and J dropped 10 bases, with 18 bases sitting between them. The CDR3 sequence is 14 residues long. The CDR3, as DNA: TGTGCCAGCAGCTACCAAGCAGGGACTCTCCCCCAGCATTTT. It translates to CASSYQAGTLPQHF.

This chain connects TRBV10-3 to TRBJ2-5; D is possibly TRBD2 (5 bases). CDR3 size: 15 residues. V was pared by 0 bases and J by 4 bases, with 12 bases between. Germline CDR1 reads ENHRY; CDR2 reads SYGVKD. DNA of the CDR3: TGTGCCATCAGTGAGTCGACGGCCAGCGGAGAGACCCAGTACTTC. Amino acid sequence: CAISESTASGETQYF.

The chain carries TRBV5-1 and TRBJ1-1, with TRBD1 as a possible D gene (5 bases). Germline V gene lookup returns CDR1 SGHRS and CDR2 YFSETQ. This CDR3 spans 14 amino acids. The V and J ends lost 4 bases and 4 bases respectively, with 14 bases between them. CDR3 loop: CASSDGDGSTEAFF. In nucleotides, the CDR3 is TGCGCCAGCAGCGACGGGGACGGGAGCACTGAAGCTTTCTTT.

The chain recombines TRBV9 with TRBJ1-6; D possibly corresponds to TRBD1 (5 bases). Germline V CDR1 and CDR2: SGDLS, YYNGEE. The V and J ends lost 0 bases and 14 bases respectively, with 21 bases between them. The CDR3 consists of 16 residues. The CDR3 loop is CASSVGGGQPQPSLHF. As DNA, the CDR3 is TGTGCCAGCAGCGTAGGGGGAGGACAACCCCAACCGTCCCTCCACTTT.

As to this clone: Within the sample, other DNA sequences also encode this same CDR3. This chain's CDR3 is CASSYSGGGGGYTF. The DNA of the CDR3 is TGTGCCAGCAGTTACTCGGGAGGAGGGGGAGGCTACACCTTC. The chain has TRBV6-5 and TRBJ1-2; maybe TRBD1 (6 bases). The germline gives CDR1 MNHEY, CDR2 SVGAGI. V was pared by 0 bases and J by 8 bases, with 13 bases between. The CDR3 spans 14 residues.

The J gene is TRBJ2-7, the V gene TRBV28; 7 bases agree with TRBD1. The V gene end was trimmed by 6 bases and the J gene end by 3 bases; junction bases not matched to a gene: 8. Germline-derived CDR1 and CDR2 are MDHEN and SYDVKM. CDR3 length: 14 amino acids. The CDR3 DNA is TGTGCCAGCAGACCTACAGGGGCAGGCTACGAGCAGTACTTC. As protein: CASRPTGAGYEQYF.

The chain recombines TRBV9 with TRBJ2-2; 9 nucleotides align to TRBD2. The germline CDR1 and CDR2 sequences are SGDLS and YYNGEE. J gave up 1 base and V 2 bases, and 3 bases lay outside the gene matches. CDR3 length: 16 residues. The CDR3: CASSVSGRRNTGELFF. In DNA form, the CDR3 reads TGTGCCAGCAGCGTTAGCGGGAGAAGGAACACCGGGGAGCTGTTTTTT.

V gene TRBV27 combines with J gene TRBJ2-7; TRBD2 agrees at 10 bases. V shed 4 bases, J shed 0 bases, and the junction held 6 bases outside the gene matches. CDR3 length equals 16 residues. The V gene's germline CDR1 is MNHEY and CDR2 SMNVEV (reference sequence). The CDR3 here is CASSSLASGSSYEQYF. The CDR3, as DNA: TGTGCCAGCAGTTCTCTGGCTAGCGGGAGCTCCTACGAGCAGTACTTC.

The CDR3 loop is CASRPGGRNTEAFF. CDR3 coding DNA: TGTGCCAGCAGACCCGGGGGAAGGAACACTGAAGCTTTCTTT. This chain connects TRBV6-5 to TRBJ1-1; tentative D call: TRBD1 (5 bases). The CDR3 runs to 14 residues. The germline CDR1 and CDR2 sequences are MNHEY and SVGAGI. Between the trimmed V and J ends, which lost 6 bases and 1 base, there was a span of 12 bases.

The chain combines TRBV2 with TRBJ2-7; the match to TRBD1 covers 8 bases. CDR1 SNHLY and CDR2 FYNNEI come from the germline V gene. The CDR3 loop spans 15 amino acids. With V trimmed by 8 bases and J by 3 bases, 12 bases remained unmatched. The DNA for the CDR3 is TGTGCCAGCGGGGATCAGGGGGCGACCAGCTACGAGCAGTACTTC. Protein: CASGDQGATSYEQYF.

The chain has TRBV5-1 and TRBJ1-1; 7 bases map to TRBD1. This CDR3 has 16 residues. Germline V gene sequence: CDR1 SGHRS, CDR2 YFSETQ. The ends lost 2 bases at V and 0 bases at J; junction bases unmatched: 7. In nucleotides, the CDR3 is TGCGCCAGCAGCTTCAGACAGGGAACCATGAACACTGAAGCTTTCTTT. Its translation is CASSFRQGTMNTEAFF.

The gene calls are TRBV10-3 and TRBJ1-3; TRBD1 matches 9 bases. J gave up 8 bases and V 4 bases, and 6 bases lay outside the gene matches. The CDR3 consists of 14 residues. Germline loops: CDR1 ENHRY, CDR2 SYGVKD. CDR3 amino acids: CAISGGTGRDTIYF. The CDR3, as DNA: TGTGCCATCAGTGGCGGGACAGGGCGGGACACCATATATTTT.

The rearrangement uses TRBV5-1 and TRBJ2-5; a possible D gene is TRBD1 (6 bases). Germline CDR1 and CDR2: SGHRS and YFSETQ. The CDR3 runs to 14 residues. Trimming took 4 bases from V and 1 from J, leaving 11 bases between them. DNA of the CDR3: TGCGCCAGCAGCGGGGTGACAGGCCAAGAGACCCAGTACTTC. This gives the protein CASSGVTGQETQYF.

This clone occurred once. DNA of the CDR3: TGTGCCACCAGTGATCAGACTAGCGGTAGCACAGATACGCAGTATTTT. This translates into CATSDQTSGSTDTQYF. This chain uses TRBV24-1 with TRBJ2-3; 9 nucleotides match TRBD2. V lost 3 bases and J lost 0; bases outside the gene matches: 3. There are 16 residues in the CDR3. In germline, CDR1 is KGHDR, CDR2 SFDVKD.

This sequence joins TRBV27 and TRBJ1-4, with a weak D call TRBD1 (5 bases). Trimming pared 7 bases from V and 7 bases from J, leaving 22 bases between. The germline gives CDR1 MNHEY, CDR2 SMNVEV (reference sequence). CDR3 length equals 16 residues. Here the CDR3 DNA reads TGTGCCAGCACCCTCAAGCTCAGGCAGGGAGGTGAAAAACTGTTTTTT. Translation gives CASTLKLRQGGEKLFF. Drawing the rest from reference TRBV27 and TRBJ1-4, the complete variable domain is EAQVTQNPRYLITVTGKKLTVTCSQNMNHEYMSWYRQDPGLGLRQIYYSMNVEVTDKGDVPEGYKVSRKEKRNFPLILESPSPNQTSLYFCASTLKLRQGGEKLFFGSGTQLSVL.

The chain uses TRBV7-9 and TRBJ1-4, with 7 bases matching TRBD1. The CDR3 sequence is 15 residues long. Losses at the gene ends were 5 bases for V and 5 bases for J; bases not matched to a gene: 8. Looked up from germline, CDR1 is SEHNR and CDR2 is FQNEAQ (reference sequence). CDR3 sequence: CASSRSWDRNEKLFF. CDR3 sequence (DNA): TGTGCCAGCAGCCGCTCCTGGGACAGAAATGAAAAACTGTTTTTT.

The chain uses TRBV5-1 and TRBJ1-4; TRBD1 might be the D (5 bases). V lost 2 bases, J lost 7 bases, and 12 bases lay in between. The germline V gene encodes CDR1 SGHRS and CDR2 YFSETQ. CDR3 length: 14 amino acids. This CDR3 is CASSFLGVGEKLFF. CDR3 in DNA: TGCGCCAGCAGCTTTTTGGGGGTCGGTGAAAAACTGTTTTTT.

The rearrangement links TRBV18 to TRBJ1-4; 8 bases are shared with TRBD1. Germline CDR1 and CDR2: KGHSH and LQKENI. The CDR3 consists of 15 residues. Losses at the gene ends were 3 bases for V and 8 bases for J; bases not matched to a gene: 8. The CDR3 bases are TGTGCCAGCTCACCTAAAGGACAGGGTAACGAAAAACTGTTTTTT. Protein sequence: CASSPKGQGNEKLFF. Using reference TRBV18 and TRBJ1-4 for the parts outside the CDR3, the full variable domain is NAGVMQNPRHLVRRRGQEARLRCSPMKGHSHVYWYRQLPEEGLKFMVYLQKENIIDESGMPKERFSAEFPKEGPSILRIQQVVRGDSAAYFCASSPKGQGNEKLFFGSGTQLSVL.

V is TRBV11-2 and J is TRBJ1-2; 11 bases agree with TRBD1. Looked up from germline, CDR1 is SGHAT and CDR2 is FQNNGV. The junction had 2 bases not matched to a gene; V was cut back by 6 bases and J by 2 bases. The CDR3 sequence is 14 residues long. Here the CDR3 DNA reads TGTGCCAGCAGTTGGGACAGGGGGAACTATGGCTACACCTTC. It translates to CASSWDRGNYGYTF.

V is TRBV3-1 (or the pseudogene TRBV3-2) and J is TRBJ2-7; weak D call: TRBD2 (6 bases). The CDR3 runs to 15 residues. Germline V gene lookup returns CDR1 LGHDT and CDR2 YNNKEL (reference sequence). The V gene lost 0 bases and the J gene lost 4 bases, with 13 bases spanning the gap. This CDR3 is CASSQDPSGDYEQYF. In DNA form, the CDR3 reads TGTGCCAGCAGCCAAGATCCGTCGGGGGATTACGAGCAGTACTTC.

This chain connects TRBV9 to TRBJ2-3, with a possible D match to TRBD2 (6 bases). This CDR3 spans 15 amino acids. Germline values: CDR1 SGDLS, CDR2 YYNGEE. Trimming shortened V by 2 bases and J by 0 bases, and 10 bases separated the two germline ends. Written as DNA, the CDR3 is TGTGCCAGCAGCGTCGGGAGCGGGAGCACAGATACGCAGTATTTT. Its translation: CASSVGSGSTDTQYF.

This clone was observed a few times. This chain joins TRBV2 and TRBJ1-5, with unresolved D. Trimming shortened V by 8 bases and J by 2 bases, and 7 bases separated the two germline ends. This CDR3 spans 12 amino acids. CDR1 SNHLY and CDR2 FYNNEI come from the germline V gene. The CDR3 sequence: CASGPGNQPQHF. The CDR3 region has the DNA TGTGCCAGCGGGCCGGGCAATCAGCCCCAGCATTTT.

The chain uses TRBV19 and TRBJ2-1; 9 nucleotides line up with TRBD1. V lost 5 bases, J lost 4 bases, and 9 bases stayed unmatched. The CDR3 spans 16 residues. Germline values: CDR1 LNHDA, CDR2 SQIVND (reference sequence). The CDR3 DNA reads TGTGCCAGTAGTTCTTTAGGGACAGGGTTTTACAATGAGCAGTTCTTC. It encodes CASSSLGTGFYNEQFF.